These 6 T cell receptor beta chains share one sample of origin, sequenced in a study of blood T cell repertoires in COVID-19. Libraries were prepared by immunoSEQ multiplex PCR; TCRdb keeps only in-frame clonotypes and omits some of them. The sample yields fewer than 300,000 clones, about 89% seen once. Sequencing was carried out using peripheral blood. The receptors shown here come from a middle-aged man who had recovered from COVID-19.

V and J are TRBV29-1 and TRBJ2-1, with 12 bases lining up with TRBD2. The CDR3 is made up of 14 amino acids. The V gene end was trimmed by 7 bases and the J gene end by 9 bases; junction bases not matched to a gene: 10. The germline CDR1 and CDR2 sequences are SQVTM and ANQGSEA. The CDR3 bases are TGCAGCGCTTGGACTAGCGGGACCACAGGTGAGCAGTTCTTC. This translates into CSAWTSGTTGEQFF.

The rearrangement links TRBV12-3 or TRBV12-4 to TRBJ1-6; no clear D gene. The V and J ends lost 5 bases and 10 bases respectively, with 12 bases between them. The CDR3 runs to 13 residues. CDR3 sequence (DNA): TGTGCCAGCAGTCCCCACCCGAGCTCACCCCTCCACTTT. Protein sequence: CASSPHPSSPLHF.

CDR3 coding DNA: TGTGCCAGCAGCTTTTTACCTGCGGGAGTCAATGAGCAGTTCTTC. It translates to CASSFLPAGVNEQFF. V is TRBV7-8 and J is TRBJ2-1; 7 bases agree with TRBD2. The length of the CDR3 is 15 residues. After removal of 3 bases from V and 6 bases from J, the junction contained 8 bases not matched to a gene. Germline CDR1 reads SGHVS; CDR2 reads FQNEAQ. The complete variable domain, with remaining parts taken from reference TRBV7-8 and TRBJ2-1, reads GAGVSQSPRYKVAKRGQDVALRCDPISGHVSLFWYQQALGQGPEFLTYFQNEAQLDKSGLPSDRFFAERPEGSVSTLKIQRTQQEDSAVYLCASSFLPAGVNEQFFGPGTRLTVL.

J is TRBJ2-5 and V is TRBV19, with TRBD1 matching 7 bases. Germline V gene sequence: CDR1 LNHDA, CDR2 SQIVND (reference sequence). This CDR3 comprises 13 residues. After removal of 6 bases from V and 5 bases from J, the junction contained 6 bases not matched to a gene. CDR3: CASSPIGGETQYF. The CDR3 DNA reads TGTGCCAGTAGCCCGATAGGGGGCGAGACCCAGTACTTC.

This clone was counted once. The chain uses TRBV6-5 and TRBJ2-1; 7 positions agree with TRBD2. Trimming at V came to 8 bases and at J to 6 bases, leaving 10 bases not matched to a gene. This CDR3 is 14 amino acids long. Germline V gives CDR1 MNHEY, CDR2 SVGAGI. The CDR3 sequence is CASGATGGGNEQFF. The CDR3 DNA reads as TGTGCCAGCGGCGCTACGGGAGGAGGCAATGAGCAGTTCTTC.

This sequence joins TRBV11-2 and TRBJ2-4; TRBD2 aligns across 13 bases. After removal of 0 bases from V and 1 base from J, the junction contained 9 bases not matched to a gene. The CDR3 consists of 20 residues. The V gene's germline CDR1 is SGHAT and CDR2 FQNNGV. CDR3 in amino acids: CASSLELVTSGGAAKNIQYF. CDR3 DNA: TGTGCCAGCAGCTTAGAATTGGTTACTAGCGGGGGGGCTGCCAAAAACATTCAGTACTTC.